The subject of this entry is one T cell receptor beta chain. The target antigen is unknown. The CDR3 has 18 amino acids. V gave up 5 bases and J gave up 7 bases; unmatched junction bases: 17. Looked up from germline, CDR1 is SGHTA and CDR2 is FQGTGA. These data originate in a study of vaccination effects on CD4 cells after COVID-19. The data were produced by immunoSEQ multiplex PCR, yet TCRdb's version contains in-frame clones alone and is incomplete. This sample has 62,000 or so clones; approximately 80% occur once, and the top ten carry about 12%. After expansion with viral peptide pools in the ViraFEST assay, antigen-specific CD4+ T cells were sequenced. Following 10 days of culture, CD4+ T cells were isolated. Each vaccine recipient was nucleocapsid antibody negative and had no prior SARS-CoV-2 infection.

This sequence was found in a human donor who received a COVID-19 vaccine. Sequencing used CD4+ T cells from PBMCs cultured with SARS-CoV-2 spike peptides, obtained before COVID-19 vaccination. The chain recombines TRBV7-3 with TRBJ2-5; 12 bases align to TRBD2. CDR3 coding DNA: TGTGCCAGCAGCCCTCAACCAACTGCTAGCGGGGGGGATGGGACCCAGTACTTC. This sequence encodes CASSPQPTASGGDGTQYF.